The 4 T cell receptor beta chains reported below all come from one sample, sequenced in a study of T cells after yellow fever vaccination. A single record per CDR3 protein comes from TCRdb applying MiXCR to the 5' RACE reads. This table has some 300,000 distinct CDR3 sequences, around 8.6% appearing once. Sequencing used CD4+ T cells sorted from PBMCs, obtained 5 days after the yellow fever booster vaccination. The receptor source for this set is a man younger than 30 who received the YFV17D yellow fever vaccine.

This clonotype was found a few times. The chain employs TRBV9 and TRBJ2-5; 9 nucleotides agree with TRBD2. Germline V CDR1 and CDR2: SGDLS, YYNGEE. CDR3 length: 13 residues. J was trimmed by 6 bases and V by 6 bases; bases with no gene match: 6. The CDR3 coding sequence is TGTGCCAGCACCGGCGGGGGGGCAAAGACCCAGTACTTC. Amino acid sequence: CASTGGGAKTQYF.

DNA for the CDR3: TGTGCCAGCAGCTTAGTGGTAGGGATGGACACTGAAGCTTTCTTT. This gives the protein CASSLVVGMDTEAFF. The V call is TRBV7-2, the J call TRBJ1-1; D gene ambiguous. The CDR3 spans 15 residues. Trimming removed 1 base from V and 3 bases from J, with 12 bases in between. CDR1 and CDR2 from the germline V gene are SGHTA and FQGNSA.

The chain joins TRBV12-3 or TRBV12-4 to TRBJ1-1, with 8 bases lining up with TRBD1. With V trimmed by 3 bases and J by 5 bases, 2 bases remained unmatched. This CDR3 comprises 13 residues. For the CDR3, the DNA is TGTGCCAGCAGTTTGGACAGGGAAACTGAAGCTTTCTTT. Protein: CASSLDRETEAFF.

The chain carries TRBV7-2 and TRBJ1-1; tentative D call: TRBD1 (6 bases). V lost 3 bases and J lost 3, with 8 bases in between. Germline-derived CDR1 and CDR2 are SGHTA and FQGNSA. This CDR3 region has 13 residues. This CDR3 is CASSLNRDTEAFF. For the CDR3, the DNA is TGTGCCAGCAGCTTGAACAGGGACACTGAAGCTTTCTTT.